A selection of T cell receptor beta chains follows, all from one sample in a study of PD-1 blockade in classical Hodgkin lymphoma. Measured with immunoSEQ multiplex PCR; TCRdb has only the in-frame clones, and not every one. The top ten hold over 0.4% of the sample, which has approximately 23,000 clones, 90% seen once. Material: CD4+ T cells from blood. Source of these receptors: a human donor with classical Hodgkin lymphoma. CDR3s include the opening cysteine and the closing phenylalanine or tryptophan. A D gene is named only where the DNA matches it firmly. Clone size is given for some rows only: seen once, a few or many times, or a class if the clone is expanded.

j_gene,d_gene,abundance,v_gene,CDR3aa,CDR3nt
TRBJ1-4,.,.,TRBV4-1,CASSAPSVRGEKLFF,TGCGCCAGCAGCGCTCCCTCCGTGCGCGGTGAAAAACTGTTTTTT
TRBJ2-3,TRBD2,.,TRBV11-2,CASSLYASGATDTQYF,TGTGCCAGCAGCTTGTATGCTAGCGGGGCCACAGATACGCAGTATTTT
TRBJ1-5,.,.,TRBV7-2,CASSSNSNQPQHF,TGTGCCAGCAGCTCTAATAGCAATCAGCCCCAGCATTTT
TRBJ2-7,TRBD2,.,TRBV9,CASSRGDGEQYF,TGTGCCAGCAGTCGGGGGGACGGCGAGCAGTACTTC
TRBJ2-7,.,.,TRBV7-9,CASSLHQGKYEQYF,TGTGCCAGCAGCTTACATCAGGGTAAATACGAGCAGTACTTC
TRBJ2-7,.,.,TRBV11-1,CASSLEPGTVHYEQYF,TGTGCCAGCAGCTTAGAGCCCGGGACGGTCCACTACGAGCAGTACTTC
TRBJ2-7,.,.,TRBV5-4,CASSYLRGSKSNEQYF,TGTGCCAGCAGCTATCTCCGGGGGTCTAAATCGAACGAGCAGTACTTC
TRBJ2-1,TRBD1,once,TRBV5-6,CASSLGDRSYNEQFF,TGTGCCAGCAGCTTAGGGGACAGATCCTACAATGAGCAGTTCTTC
TRBJ1-3,TRBD1,.,TRBV5-1,CASSSDRRLSGNTIYF,TGCGCCAGCAGCTCGGACAGGCGACTCTCTGGAAACACCATATATTTT
TRBJ2-1,.,.,TRBV11-3,CASSHGPYNEQFF,TGTGCCAGCAGCCACGGACCCTACAATGAGCAGTTCTTC
TRBJ2-7,TRBD1,.,TRBV5-4,CASSSWGRGPYEQYF,TGTGCCAGCAGCTCTTGGGGCAGGGGGCCCTACGAGCAGTACTTC
TRBJ2-7,.,once,TRBV10-3,CAISESGNYEQYF,TGTGCCATCAGTGAGTCAGGGAACTACGAGCAGTACTTC
TRBJ1-5,.,.,TRBV5-1,CASSFGPADSHSNQPQHF,TGCGCCAGCAGCTTCGGGCCAGCGGATTCCCATAGCAATCAGCCCCAGCATTTT
TRBJ1-2,.,.,TRBV21-1,CASSKVYYVLGYTF,TGTGCCAGCAGCAAAGTTTACTATGTACTCGGCTACACCTTC
TRBJ1-3,TRBD1,.,TRBV25-1,CASSASDRGFMDTIYF,TGTGCCAGCAGTGCTTCCGACAGGGGATTCATGGACACCATATATTTT
TRBJ1-2,TRBD1,once,TRBV7-9,CASSFRQGSNYGYTF,TGTGCCAGCAGTTTTCGACAGGGCTCTAACTATGGCTACACCTTC
TRBJ2-7,.,.,TRBV7-2,CASSLEYGYEQYF,TGTGCCAGCAGCTTAGAATACGGTTACGAGCAGTACTTC
TRBJ2-3,TRBD2,once,TRBV6-5,CASNSGRETDTQYF,TGTGCCAGCAACTCGGGGCGGGAGACAGATACGCAGTATTTT
TRBJ2-2,TRBD2,.,TRBV11-2,CASSFQTSAGELFF,TGTGCCAGCAGCTTCCAGACTAGCGCCGGGGAGCTGTTTTTT
TRBJ1-1,.,few,TRBV13,CASSLVETEAFF,TGTGCCAGCAGCTTAGTAGAAACTGAAGCTTTCTTT
TRBJ2-2,TRBD2,.,TRBV19,CASTNPSGVWNGELFF,TGTGCCAGTACCAATCCTAGCGGGGTATGGAACGGGGAGCTGTTTTTT
TRBJ2-3,TRBD2,.,TRBV27,CATFRLAGLSGRTDTQYF,TGTGCCACCTTCCGGCTAGCGGGACTCAGCGGTAGAACAGATACGCAGTATTTT
TRBJ2-1,.,.,TRBV6-4,CASSAGEDDEQFF,TGTGCCAGCAGTGCGGGAGAGGACGATGAGCAGTTCTTC
TRBJ2-6,.,.,TRBV28,CASSSTAASGANVLTF,TGTGCCAGCAGTTCCACAGCAGCCTCTGGGGCCAACGTCCTGACTTTC
TRBJ2-5,.,.,TRBV7-6,CASSLADPSYLETQYF,TGTGCCAGCAGCTTAGCGGACCCCTCTTATTTGGAGACCCAGTACTTC
TRBJ2-7,TRBD1,.,TRBV4-1,CASSHPGQGNNEQYF,TGCGCCAGCAGCCACCCGGGACAGGGTAATAACGAGCAGTACTTC
TRBJ2-5,.,.,TRBV14,CASSHSYTRETQYF,TGTGCCAGCAGCCATTCTTATACTCGGGAGACCCAGTACTTC
TRBJ1-5,.,.,TRBV28,CASSFRGGKANQPQHF,TGTGCCAGCAGTTTTCGGGGTGGGAAAGCCAATCAGCCCCAGCATTTT
TRBJ2-7,.,.,TRBV11-2,CASSGNGGGERYF,TGTGCCAGCAGCGGAAACGGTGGAGGCGAGAGGTACTTC
TRBJ1-5,.,.,TRBV12-5,CASVRLEGNQPQHF,TGTGCTAGTGTACGATTGGAGGGCAATCAGCCCCAGCATTTT
TRBJ1-1,TRBD1,once,TRBV7-9,CASSLVPYRGAEAFF,TGTGCCAGCAGCTTAGTCCCCTACAGGGGGGCTGAAGCTTTCTTT
TRBJ2-5,TRBD2,once,TRBV11-2,CASSLGLAEGTQYF,TGTGCCAGCAGCCTCGGACTAGCGGAAGGGACCCAGTACTTC
TRBJ1-1,TRBD1,.,TRBV30,CAWGVHYQGTGNTEAFF,TGTGCCTGGGGAGTCCACTACCAAGGGACAGGGAACACTGAAGCTTTCTTT
TRBJ2-7,.,.,TRBV2,CASSSRTSYEQYF,TGTGCCAGCAGTAGCCGTACCTCCTACGAGCAGTACTTC
TRBJ1-3,.,.,TRBV29-1,CSIKRREGNTIYF,TGCAGCATAAAACGTAGGGAAGGAAACACCATATATTTT
TRBJ2-3,.,.,TRBV7-2,CASSAPTSGTDTQYF,TGTGCCAGCAGCGCCCCGACCTCGGGAACAGATACGCAGTATTTT
TRBJ1-1,.,few,TRBV10-3,CAISLDKNTEAFF,TGTGCCATCAGCTTGGACAAGAACACTGAAGCTTTCTTT
TRBJ1-2,TRBD1,.,TRBV28,CASSGLDRDYGYTF,TGTGCCAGCAGTGGCTTGGACAGGGACTATGGCTACACCTTC
TRBJ1-5,.,.,TRBV19,CASSYTRQSNQPQHF,TGTGCCAGTAGTTATACCAGGCAGAGCAATCAGCCCCAGCATTTT
TRBJ2-7,.,.,TRBV4-1,CASSQVVLALDEQYF,TGCGCCAGCAGCCAAGTCGTTCTAGCGTTAGACGAGCAGTACTTC
TRBJ2-1,.,.,TRBV10-3,CAISPRGYNEQFF,TGTGCCATCAGTCCCCGGGGCTACAATGAGCAGTTCTTC
TRBJ1-1,.,.,TRBV21-1,CASSSPLSDTEAFF,TGTGCCAGCAGCTCTCCCCTGTCAGACACTGAAGCTTTCTTT